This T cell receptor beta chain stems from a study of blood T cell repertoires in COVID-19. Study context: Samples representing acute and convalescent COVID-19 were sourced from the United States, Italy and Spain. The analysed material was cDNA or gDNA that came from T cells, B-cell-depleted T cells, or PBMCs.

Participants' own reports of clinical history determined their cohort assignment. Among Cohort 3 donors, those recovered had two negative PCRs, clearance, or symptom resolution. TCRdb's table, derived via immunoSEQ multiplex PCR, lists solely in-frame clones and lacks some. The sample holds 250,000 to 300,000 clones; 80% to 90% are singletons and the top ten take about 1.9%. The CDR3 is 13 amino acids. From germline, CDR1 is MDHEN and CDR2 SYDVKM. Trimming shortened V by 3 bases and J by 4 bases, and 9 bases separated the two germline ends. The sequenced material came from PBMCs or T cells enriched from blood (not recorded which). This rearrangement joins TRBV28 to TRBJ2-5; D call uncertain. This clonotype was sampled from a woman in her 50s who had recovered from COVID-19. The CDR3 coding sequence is TGTGCCAGCAGTTTGCTGGGCGTAGAGACCCAGTACTTC. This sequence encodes CASSLLGVETQYF.